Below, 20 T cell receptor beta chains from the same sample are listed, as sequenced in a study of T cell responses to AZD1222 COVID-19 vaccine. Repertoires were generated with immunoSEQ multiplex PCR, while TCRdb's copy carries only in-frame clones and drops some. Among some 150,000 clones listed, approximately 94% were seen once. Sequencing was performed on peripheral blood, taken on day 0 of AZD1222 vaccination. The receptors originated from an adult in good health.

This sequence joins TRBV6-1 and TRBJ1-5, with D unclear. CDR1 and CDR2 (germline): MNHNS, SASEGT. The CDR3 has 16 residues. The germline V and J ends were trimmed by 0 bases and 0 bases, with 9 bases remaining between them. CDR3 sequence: CASSEAGSYSNQPQHF. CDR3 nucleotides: TGTGCCAGCAGTGAAGCTGGAAGTTATAGCAATCAGCCCCAGCATTTT.

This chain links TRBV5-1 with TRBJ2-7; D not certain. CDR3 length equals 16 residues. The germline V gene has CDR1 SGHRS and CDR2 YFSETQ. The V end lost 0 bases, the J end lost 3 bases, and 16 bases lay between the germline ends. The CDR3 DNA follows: TGCGCCAGCAGCTTGGATGTGACAACATTAAACTACGAGCAGTACTTC. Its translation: CASSLDVTTLNYEQYF.

CDR3 DNA sequence: TGTGCCAGCAGCGATGGACAGGGGACTTCACCCCTCCACTTT. Translating it yields CASSDGQGTSPLHF. This chain uses TRBV6-5 with TRBJ1-6; TRBD1 agrees at 9 bases. The V gene end was trimmed by 6 bases and the J gene end by 9 bases; junction bases not matched to a gene: 6. The CDR3 runs to 14 residues. Germline V gene data show CDR1 as MNHEY and CDR2 as SVGAGI.

As DNA, the CDR3 is TGCGCCAGCAGCTTGTCCGGGACTAGCGGGGGGAATCCACCCTACGAGCAGTACTTC. This gives the protein CASSLSGTSGGNPPYEQYF. The chain has TRBV5-1 and TRBJ2-7; TRBD2 aligns across 15 bases. The J segment lost 2 bases and the V segment lost 1 base, leaving 10 bases of the junction unmatched. CDR1 is SGHRS, CDR2 YFSETQ, per germline. The CDR3 contains 19 residues. The full variable domain, in which reference TRBV5-1 and TRBJ2-7 provide the parts outside the CDR3, is KAGVTQTPRYLIKTRGQQVTLSCSPISGHRSVSWYQQTPGQGLQFLFEYFSETQRNKGNFPGRFSGRQFSNSRSEMNVSTLELGDSALYLCASSLSGTSGGNPPYEQYFGPGTRLTVT.

The CDR3 protein is CASIGLGNQPQHF. The CDR3 DNA reads TGTGCCAGCATTGGACTCGGCAATCAGCCCCAGCATTTT. J is TRBJ1-5 and V is TRBV6-5, with D unclear. Germline values: CDR1 MNHEY, CDR2 SVGAGI. The CDR3 runs 13 residues. Trimming stripped 7 bases from V and 2 bases from J, with 9 bases between.

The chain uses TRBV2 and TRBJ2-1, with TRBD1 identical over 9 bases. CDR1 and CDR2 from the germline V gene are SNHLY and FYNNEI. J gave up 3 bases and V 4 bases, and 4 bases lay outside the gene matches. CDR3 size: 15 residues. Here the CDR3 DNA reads TGTGCCAGCAGTGCAGAGGGACAGGGCTACAATGAGCAGTTCTTC. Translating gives CASSAEGQGYNEQFF.

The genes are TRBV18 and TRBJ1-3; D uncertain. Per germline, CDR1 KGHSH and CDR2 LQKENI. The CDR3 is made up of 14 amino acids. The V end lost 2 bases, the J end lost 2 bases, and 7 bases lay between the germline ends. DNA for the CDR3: TGTGCCAGCTCACCAATGGCCGCTGGAAACACCATATATTTT. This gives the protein CASSPMAAGNTIYF. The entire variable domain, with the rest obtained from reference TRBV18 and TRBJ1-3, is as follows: NAGVMQNPRHLVRRRGQEARLRCSPMKGHSHVYWYRQLPEEGLKFMVYLQKENIIDESGMPKERFSAEFPKEGPSILRIQQVVRGDSAAYFCASSPMAAGNTIYFGEGSWLTVV.

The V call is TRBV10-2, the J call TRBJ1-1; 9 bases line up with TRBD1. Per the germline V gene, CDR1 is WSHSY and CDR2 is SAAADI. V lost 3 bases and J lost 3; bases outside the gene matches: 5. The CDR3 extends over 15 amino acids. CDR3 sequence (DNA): TGCGCCAGCAGTGACCTAGACAGGGGGTACACTGAAGCTTTCTTT. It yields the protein CASSDLDRGYTEAFF.

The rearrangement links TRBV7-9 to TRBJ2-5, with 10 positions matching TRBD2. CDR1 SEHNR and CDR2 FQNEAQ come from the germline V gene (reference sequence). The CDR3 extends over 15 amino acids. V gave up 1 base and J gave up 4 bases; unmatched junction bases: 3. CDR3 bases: TGTGCCAGCAGCTTAGGGCTAGCGGGGGCAGAGACCCAGTACTTC. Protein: CASSLGLAGAETQYF.

The CDR3 reads CASSLTGEVFEAFF. CDR3 nucleotide sequence: TGTGCCAGCAGTTTAACTGGAGAGGTCTTCGAAGCTTTCTTT. V and J are TRBV28 and TRBJ1-1; no definite D call. Trimming cost V 2 bases and J 8 bases, with 15 bases left between them. The germline V gene has CDR1 MDHEN and CDR2 SYDVKM. This CDR3 comprises 14 residues.

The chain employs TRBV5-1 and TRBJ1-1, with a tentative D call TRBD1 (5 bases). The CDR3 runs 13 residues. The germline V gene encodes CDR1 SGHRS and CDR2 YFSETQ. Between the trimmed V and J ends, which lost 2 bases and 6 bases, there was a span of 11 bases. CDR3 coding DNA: TGCGCCAGCAGCTTCGGGGGTGGGGCTGAAGCTTTCTTT. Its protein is CASSFGGGAEAFF.

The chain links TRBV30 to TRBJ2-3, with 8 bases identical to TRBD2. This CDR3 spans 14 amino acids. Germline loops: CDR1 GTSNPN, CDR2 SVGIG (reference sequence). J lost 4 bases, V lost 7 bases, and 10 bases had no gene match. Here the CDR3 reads CALERGGRADTQYF. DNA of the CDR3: TGTGCCTTAGAACGGGGGGGCCGAGCAGATACGCAGTATTTT.

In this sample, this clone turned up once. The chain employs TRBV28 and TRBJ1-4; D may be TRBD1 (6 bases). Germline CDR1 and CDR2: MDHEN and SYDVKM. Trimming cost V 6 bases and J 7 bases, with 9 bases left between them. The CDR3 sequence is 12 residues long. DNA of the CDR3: TGTGCCAGCAGGGAAGGGGGTGAAAAACTGTTTTTT. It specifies CASREGGEKLFF.

This chain's CDR3 is CASGSESEAFF. As DNA, the CDR3 is TGTGCCAGCGGGTCCGAGTCTGAAGCTTTCTTT. The chain recombines TRBV9 with TRBJ1-1, with unresolved D. This CDR3 region has 11 residues. Trimming cost V 7 bases and J 6 bases, with 10 bases left between them. Germline V gene lookup returns CDR1 SGDLS and CDR2 YYNGEE.

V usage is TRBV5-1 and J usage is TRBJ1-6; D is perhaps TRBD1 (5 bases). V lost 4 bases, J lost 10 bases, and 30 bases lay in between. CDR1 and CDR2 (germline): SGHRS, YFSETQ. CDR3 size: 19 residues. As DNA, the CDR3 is TGCGCCAGCAGCCCCATCGGAGGACATTGGGGCTCTCTCAGCTCACCCCTCCACTTT. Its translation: CASSPIGGHWGSLSSPLHF.

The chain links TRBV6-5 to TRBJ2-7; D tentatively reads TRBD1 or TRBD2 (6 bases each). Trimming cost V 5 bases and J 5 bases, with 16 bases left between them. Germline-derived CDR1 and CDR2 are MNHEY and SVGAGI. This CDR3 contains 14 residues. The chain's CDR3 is CASSIFGGNDEQYF. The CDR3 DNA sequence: TGTGCCAGCAGTATATTCGGGGGCAACGACGAGCAGTACTTC.

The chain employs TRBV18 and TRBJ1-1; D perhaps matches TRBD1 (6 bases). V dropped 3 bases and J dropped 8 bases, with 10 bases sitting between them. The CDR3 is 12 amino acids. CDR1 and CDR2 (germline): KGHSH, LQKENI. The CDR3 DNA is TGTGCCAGCTCACCCCAGACAGGAGAAGCTTTCTTT. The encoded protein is CASSPQTGEAFF.

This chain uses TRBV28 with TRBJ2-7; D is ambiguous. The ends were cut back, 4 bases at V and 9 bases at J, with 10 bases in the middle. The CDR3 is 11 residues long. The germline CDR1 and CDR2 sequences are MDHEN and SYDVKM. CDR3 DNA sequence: TGTGCCAGCAGTTCCCCATCAAGGCAGTACTTC. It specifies CASSSPSRQYF.

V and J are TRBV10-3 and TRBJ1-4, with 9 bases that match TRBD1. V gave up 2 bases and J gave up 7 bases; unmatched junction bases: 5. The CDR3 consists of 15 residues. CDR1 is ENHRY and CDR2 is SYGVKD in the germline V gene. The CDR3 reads CAISEAQGAGEKLFF. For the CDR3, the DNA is TGTGCCATCAGTGAGGCACAGGGGGCAGGTGAAAAACTGTTTTTT.

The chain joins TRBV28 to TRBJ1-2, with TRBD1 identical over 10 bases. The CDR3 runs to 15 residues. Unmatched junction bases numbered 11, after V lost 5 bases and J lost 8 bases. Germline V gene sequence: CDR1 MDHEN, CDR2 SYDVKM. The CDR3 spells CASSPQGGQGKGYTF. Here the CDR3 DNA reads TGTGCCAGCAGTCCGCAGGGGGGACAGGGGAAGGGCTACACCTTC.